This TCR beta chain was documented in a study of blood T cell repertoires in COVID-19 (dated by TCRdb to between 2020 and 2021). Looking at the study overall: The collaborator samples originated in the United States, Italy and Spain and spanned the acute and convalescent phases of COVID-19. The material from the prospective study consisted of cDNA or gDNA derived from T cells, B-cell-depleted T cells, or PBMCs. A freely available public database, intended as a resource for researchers studying the immune response to SARS-CoV-2, is where the repertoires were released. Nearly every sample came with metadata listing a de-identified subject ID, COVID-19 status, age in years and sex. Subjects who had been exposed to COVID-19, were actively infected with it, or had recovered from it provided the deeply sampled blood TCRbeta repertoires that made up the dataset. Samples came from the ongoing ImmuneRACE study (first 160 participants) plus 1,254 subjects from 6 global collaborators. Where available, HLA class I and class II types were taken from metadata supplied by the sample provider and were not determined by assay-based typing.

In the prospective study, participants were roughly 18 to 95 years old, resided in about 25 geographic areas of the United States, and were enrolled through a virtual design. In the prospective study, cohorts were assigned on the basis of participant-reported clinical history obtained from a screening survey and a study questionnaire. Exposed participants had been in contact, within 2 weeks of entering the study, with a person who had a PCR-confirmed or clinician-diagnosed case of COVID-19. In the prospective study, mobile phlebotomists collected whole blood, serum and a nasopharyngeal or oropharyngeal swab from each participant. Prospective study participants could optionally give additional blood draws and questionnaires over an approximately 2-month period. Prospective study blood samples were shipped either frozen or at room temperature before DNA extraction. Points the paper makes about the study in general: Clinical and demographic metadata were provided uncurated, with the amount varying by source and participant.

As concerns this clone: The target of this receptor is not known. No base quality values were provided; no much bigger clone lies one nucleotide off.

TCRbeta CDR3 regions were amplified from genomic DNA by means of the immunoSEQ Assay, a bias-controlled multiplex PCR. As for the original processing: Nucleated cell counts per sample were estimated from amplification of reference gene primers within the assay. To quantify the absolute abundance of each unique TCRbeta CDR3 rearrangement, sequence reads were collapsed and filtered. For each sample, productive Simpson clonality was calculated as the square root of Simpson's diversity index across productive rearrangements. TCRdb's version of the immuneACCESS table is confined to in-frame rearrangements and falls short of the full clone set. An unresolved V gene accounts for under half of the shortfall where checked; the remainder is of unknown origin. From that table come the V and J calls and clone size; the DNA was used to work out D and trimming. The sample records about 140,000 clones, under 90% of which are singletons. 1.5% to 2% of the sample is in the top ten clones.

Cut back by 4 bases and 4 bases, the V and J ends lie 4 bases apart. Inclusive of the bounding cysteine and phenylalanine, the CDR3 is 11 residues long. The CDR3 DNA has 33 bases and is translated from base 1. CDR1 and CDR2 are read off the germline V gene as MDHEN and SYDVKM. This TCR derives from a woman under 30 who had been exposed to COVID-19. The sequencing sample was made of PBMCs or T cells enriched from blood (not recorded which). The chain links TRBV28 with TRBJ1-1, with no reliable assignment of the D segment. The CDR3 region reads CASSYLTEAFF. The DNA reads as follows: TGTGCCAGCAGTTATCTCACTGAAGCTTTCTTT.